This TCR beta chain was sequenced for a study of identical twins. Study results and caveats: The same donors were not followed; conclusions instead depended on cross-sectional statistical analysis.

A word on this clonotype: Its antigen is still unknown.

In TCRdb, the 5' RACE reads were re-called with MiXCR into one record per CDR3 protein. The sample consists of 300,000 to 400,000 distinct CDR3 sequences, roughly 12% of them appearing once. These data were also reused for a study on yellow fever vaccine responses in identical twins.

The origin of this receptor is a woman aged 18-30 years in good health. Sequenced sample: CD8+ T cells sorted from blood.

This CDR3 is CASSLVRGAYEQYF. The CDR3 DNA reads as TGTGCCAGCAGTTTGGTCAGAGGGGCCTACGAGCAGTACTTC. The rearrangement uses TRBV28 and TRBJ2-7, with D possibly called TRBD1 or TRBD2 (5 bases each). The germline gives CDR1 MDHEN, CDR2 SYDVKM. V lost 3 bases and J 2 bases, leaving 11 bases between the germline ends. The CDR3 is made up of 14 amino acids.